The sequence of this T cell receptor (beta chain) was determined in a study of beta chain features in type 1 diabetes. This CDR3 has 11 residues. Deletions cut 0 bases from V and 8 bases from J, with 3 bases between. Germline CDR1 and CDR2: SGHRS and YFSETQ. A few counts support this clone. Since all of the isolated RNA was reverse transcribed, expressed TCRB transcripts were what got sequenced. Produced via immunoSEQ multiplex PCR; TCRdb's table is partial and in-frame only. The table shows 810,000 or so clones, with roughly 16% occurring only once. This chain joins TRBV5-1 and TRBJ2-1; unclear D gene. Sequencing was done on a sample of naive CD4+ T cells from blood. The TCR originated in a woman in her late teens or twenties in good health. The CDR3 loop is CASSLDHEQFF. The CDR3 nucleotides read TGCGCCAGCAGCTTGGACCATGAGCAGTTCTTC. The entire variable domain, with the rest obtained from reference TRBV5-1 and TRBJ2-1, is as follows: KAGVTQTPRYLIKTRGQQVTLSCSPISGHRSVSWYQQTPGQGLQFLFEYFSETQRNKGNFPGRFSGRQFSNSRSEMNVSTLELGDSALYLCASSLDHEQFFGPGTRLTVL.